These 5 T cell receptor beta chains were sequenced from one sample in a study of PD-1 blockade in classical Hodgkin lymphoma. Generated by immunoSEQ multiplex PCR, the TCRdb table keeps only in-frame clones and is missing some. The repertoire has more than 10,000 clones, about 85% of them found once; the top ten carry less than 40%. The patients all showed relapse after autologous stem cell transplantation, while their brentuximab vedotin exposure varied. Sequenced here: peripheral blood mononuclear cells (PBMCs), sampled at baseline. The receptors come from a human donor with classical Hodgkin lymphoma.

The J gene is TRBJ2-7, the V gene TRBV5-1, with 9 bases that match TRBD2. This CDR3 is 17 amino acids long. Looked up from germline, CDR1 is SGHRS and CDR2 is YFSETQ. V shed 0 bases and J 5 bases; nucleotides not matched to a gene: 12. In DNA, the CDR3 is TGCGCCAGCAGCTTGGAGGGGTCAGAGCGGGAGGCTCACGAGCAGTACTTC. This translates into CASSLEGSEREAHEQYF.

V is TRBV7-6 and J is TRBJ1-1; no clear D. The CDR3 spans 15 residues. Germline V gives CDR1 SGHVS, CDR2 FNYEAQ. V lost 1 base and J 1 base, leaving 10 bases between the germline ends. Here the CDR3 DNA reads TGTGCCAGCAGCTTAGTAGCGACCCCGAACACTGAAGCTTTCTTT. Residues: CASSLVATPNTEAFF.

This chain connects TRBV14 to TRBJ2-5, with a weak D call TRBD1 (5 bases). Trimming shortened V by 0 bases and J by 5 bases, and 10 bases separated the two germline ends. The CDR3 spans 14 residues. Germline-derived CDR1 and CDR2 are SGHDN and FVKESK. The CDR3 protein is CASSQDLGVETQYF. In DNA form, the CDR3 reads TGTGCCAGCAGCCAAGATTTAGGGGTTGAGACCCAGTACTTC.

This chain connects TRBV6-5 to TRBJ1-6; D remains unclear. The CDR3 has 15 amino acids. V lost 5 bases and J 4 bases, leaving 12 bases between the germline ends. From germline, CDR1 is MNHEY and CDR2 SVGAGI. CDR3 in amino acids: CASSRSVKYNSPLHF. CDR3 sequence (DNA): TGTGCCAGCAGTCGATCGGTGAAGTATAATTCACCCCTCCACTTT.

The gene calls are TRBV18 and TRBJ2-5; 10 nucleotides align to TRBD1. The J call may be faulty, since TRBJ2-7 better matches the DNA end. This CDR3 is built from 14 residues. In germline, CDR1 is KGHSH, CDR2 LQKENI. CDR3 loop: CASSPPTGGAEQYF. Here the CDR3 DNA reads TGTGCCAGCTCACCTCCGACAGGGGGCGCCGAGCAGTACTTC.